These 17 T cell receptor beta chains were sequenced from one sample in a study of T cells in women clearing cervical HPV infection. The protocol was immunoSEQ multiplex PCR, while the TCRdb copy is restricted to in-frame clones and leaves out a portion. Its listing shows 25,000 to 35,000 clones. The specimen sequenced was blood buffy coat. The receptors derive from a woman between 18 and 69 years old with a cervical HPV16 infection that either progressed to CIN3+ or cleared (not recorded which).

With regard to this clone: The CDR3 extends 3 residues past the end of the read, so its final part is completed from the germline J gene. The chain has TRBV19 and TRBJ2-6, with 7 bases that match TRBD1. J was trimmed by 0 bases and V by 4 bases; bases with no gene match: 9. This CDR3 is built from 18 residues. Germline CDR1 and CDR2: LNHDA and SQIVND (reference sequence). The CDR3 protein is CASSKLTGTGSGANVLTF. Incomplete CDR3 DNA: TGTGCCAGTAGTAAATTGACAGGGACGGGCTCTGGGGCCAACGTC.

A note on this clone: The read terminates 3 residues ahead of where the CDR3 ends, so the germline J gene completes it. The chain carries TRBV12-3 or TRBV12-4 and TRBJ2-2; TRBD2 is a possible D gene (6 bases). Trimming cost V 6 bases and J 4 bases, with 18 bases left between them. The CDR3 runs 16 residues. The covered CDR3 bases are TGTGCCAGCAGACCCCCGGGACTGGCGTCCACCGGGGAG. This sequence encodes CASRPPGLASTGE. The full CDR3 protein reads CASRPPGLASTGELFF.

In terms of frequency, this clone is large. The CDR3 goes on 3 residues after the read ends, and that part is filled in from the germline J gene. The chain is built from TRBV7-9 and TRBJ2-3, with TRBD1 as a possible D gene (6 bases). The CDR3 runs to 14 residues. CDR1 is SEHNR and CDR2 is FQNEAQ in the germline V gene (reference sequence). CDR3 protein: CASSRQVHQETQYF. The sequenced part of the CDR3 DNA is TGTGCCAGCAGCCGACAGGTCCACCAAGAGACG.

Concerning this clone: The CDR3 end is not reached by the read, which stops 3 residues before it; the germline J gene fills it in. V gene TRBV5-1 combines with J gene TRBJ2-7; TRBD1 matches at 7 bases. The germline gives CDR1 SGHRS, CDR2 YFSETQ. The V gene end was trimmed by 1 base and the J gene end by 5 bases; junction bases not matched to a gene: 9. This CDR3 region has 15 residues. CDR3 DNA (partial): TGCGCCAGCAGCTTGCTGGACAGGATGGTGGACGAG. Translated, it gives CASSLLDRMVDE. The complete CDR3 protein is CASSLLDRMVDEQYF.

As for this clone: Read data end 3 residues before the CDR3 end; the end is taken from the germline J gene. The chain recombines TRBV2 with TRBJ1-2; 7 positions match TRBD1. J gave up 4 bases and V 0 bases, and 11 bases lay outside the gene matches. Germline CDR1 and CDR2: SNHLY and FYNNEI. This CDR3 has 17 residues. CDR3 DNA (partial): TGTGCCAGCAGTGAAGCGCTTCTCGGGACAGACACCTATGGC. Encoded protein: CASSEALLGTDTYG. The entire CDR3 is CASSEALLGTDTYGYTF.

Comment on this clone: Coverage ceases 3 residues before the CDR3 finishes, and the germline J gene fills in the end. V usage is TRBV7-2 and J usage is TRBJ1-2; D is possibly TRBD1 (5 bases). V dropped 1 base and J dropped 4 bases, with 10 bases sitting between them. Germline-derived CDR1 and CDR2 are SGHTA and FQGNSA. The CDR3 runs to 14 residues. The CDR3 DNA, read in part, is TGTGCCAGCAGCTTAGAGGGGTCGAGCTATGGC. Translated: CASSLEGSSYG. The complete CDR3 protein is CASSLEGSSYGYTF. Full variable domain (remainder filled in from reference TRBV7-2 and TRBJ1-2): GAGVSQSPSNKVTEKGKDVELRCDPISGHTALYWYRQSLGQGLEFLIYFQGNSAPDKSGLPSDRFSAERTGGSVSTLTIQRTQQEDSAVYLCASSLEGSSYGYTFGSGTRLTVV.

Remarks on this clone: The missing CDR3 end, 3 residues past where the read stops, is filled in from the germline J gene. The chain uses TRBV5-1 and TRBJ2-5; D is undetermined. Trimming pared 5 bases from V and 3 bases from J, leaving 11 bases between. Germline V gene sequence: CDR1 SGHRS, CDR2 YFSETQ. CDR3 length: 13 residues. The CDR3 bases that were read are TGCGCCAGCAGGGGCGAAGTAGAAGAGACC. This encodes CASRGEVEET. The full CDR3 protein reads CASRGEVEETQYF.

The sequenced part of the CDR3 DNA is TGTGCCAGTAGTATAGATCGACAGAAGCCCTATAATTCACCC. It encodes CASSIDRQKPYNSP. The full CDR3 sequence reads CASSIDRQKPYNSPLHF. The V call is TRBV19, the J call TRBJ1-6, with D maybe TRBD1 (5 bases). The read stops 3 residues short of the end of the CDR3; the missing end is completed from the germline J gene. The CDR3 consists of 17 residues. V lost 0 bases to trimming and J lost 2 bases, with 11 bases between them. Per the germline V gene, CDR1 is LNHDA and CDR2 is SQIVND (reference sequence). Complete variable domain (other parts from reference TRBV19 and TRBJ1-6): DGGITQSPKYLFRKEGQNVTLSCEQNLNHDAMYWYRQDPGQGLRLIYYSQIVNDFQKGDIAEGYSVSREKKESFPLTVTSAQKNPTAFYLCASSIDRQKPYNSPLHFGNGTRLTVT.

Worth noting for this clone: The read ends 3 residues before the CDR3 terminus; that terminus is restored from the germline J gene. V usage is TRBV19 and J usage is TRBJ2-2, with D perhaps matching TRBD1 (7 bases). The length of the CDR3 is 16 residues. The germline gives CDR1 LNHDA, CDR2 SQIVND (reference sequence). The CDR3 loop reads CASSPANRGGGEKLFF. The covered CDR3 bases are TGTGCCAGTAGCCCCGCAAACAGGGGAGGCGGTGAAAAG.

CDR3 DNA (partial): TGTGCCAGCAGCTTAGCATCGCGGGGATGGGAAAACACC. Translated, it gives CASSLASRGWENT. The whole CDR3 sequence is CASSLASRGWENTIYF. This chain links TRBV7-2 with TRBJ1-3; D gene ambiguous. The CDR3 extends 3 residues past the end of the read, so its final part is completed from the germline J gene. The CDR3 runs to 16 residues. In germline, CDR1 is SGHTA, CDR2 FQGNSA. The V gene lost 0 bases and the J gene lost 6 bases, with 15 bases spanning the gap.

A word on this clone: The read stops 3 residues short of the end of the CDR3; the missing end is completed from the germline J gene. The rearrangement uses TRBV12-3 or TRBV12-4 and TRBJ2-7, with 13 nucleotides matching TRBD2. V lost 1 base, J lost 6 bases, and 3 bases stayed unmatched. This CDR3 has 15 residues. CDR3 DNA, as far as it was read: TGTGCCAGCAGTTTAGGGACTAGCGGGAGCGCCGAG. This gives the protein CASSLGTSGSAE. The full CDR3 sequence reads CASSLGTSGSAEQYF.

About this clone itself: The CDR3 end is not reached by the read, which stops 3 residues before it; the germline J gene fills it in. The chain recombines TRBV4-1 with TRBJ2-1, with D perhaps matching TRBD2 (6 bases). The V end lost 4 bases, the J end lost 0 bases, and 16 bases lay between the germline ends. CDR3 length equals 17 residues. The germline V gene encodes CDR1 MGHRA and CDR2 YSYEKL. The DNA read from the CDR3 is TGCGCCAGCAGCCTCAACCCTAGCGACAGCTCCTACAATGAG. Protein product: CASSLNPSDSSYNE. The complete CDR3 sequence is CASSLNPSDSSYNEQFF.

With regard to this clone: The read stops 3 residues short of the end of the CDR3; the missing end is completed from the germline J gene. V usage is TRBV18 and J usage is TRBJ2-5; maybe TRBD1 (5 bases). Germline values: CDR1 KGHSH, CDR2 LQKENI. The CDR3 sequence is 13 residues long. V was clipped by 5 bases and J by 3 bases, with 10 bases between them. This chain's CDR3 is CASSAVREETQYF. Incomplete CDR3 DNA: TGTGCCAGCTCAGCGGTCAGGGAAGAGACC.

The CDR3 loop reads CASSLASGGTEAFF. Incomplete CDR3 DNA: TGCGCCAGCAGCTTGGCCTCAGGGGGCACTGAA. The V gene is TRBV5-1, the J gene TRBJ1-1; 7 positions match TRBD1. The read gets to within 3 residues of the CDR3 end, and the germline J gene fills in the rest. The germline V gene has CDR1 SGHRS and CDR2 YFSETQ. This CDR3 has 14 residues. Trimming removed 0 bases from V and 4 bases from J; junction bases left unmatched: 3.

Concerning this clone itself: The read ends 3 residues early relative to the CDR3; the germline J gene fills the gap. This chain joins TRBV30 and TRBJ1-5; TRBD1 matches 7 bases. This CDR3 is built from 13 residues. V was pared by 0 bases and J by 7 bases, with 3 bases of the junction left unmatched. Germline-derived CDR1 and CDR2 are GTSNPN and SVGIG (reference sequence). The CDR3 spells CAWSVEGAQPQHF. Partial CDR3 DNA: TGTGCCTGGAGTGTAGAGGGGGCCCAGCCC.

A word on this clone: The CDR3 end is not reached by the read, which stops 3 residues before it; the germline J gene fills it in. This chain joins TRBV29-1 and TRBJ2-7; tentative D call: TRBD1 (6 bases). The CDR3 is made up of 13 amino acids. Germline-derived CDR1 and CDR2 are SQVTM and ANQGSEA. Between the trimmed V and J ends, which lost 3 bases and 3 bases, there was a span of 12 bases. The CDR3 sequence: CSVDETGDYEQYF. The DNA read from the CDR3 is TGCAGCGTTGATGAGACAGGCGACTACGAG.

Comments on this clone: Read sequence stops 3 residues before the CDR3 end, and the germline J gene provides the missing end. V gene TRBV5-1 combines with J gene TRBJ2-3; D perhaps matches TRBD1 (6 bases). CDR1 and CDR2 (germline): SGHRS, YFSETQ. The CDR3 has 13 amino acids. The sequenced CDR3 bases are TGCGCCAGCAGGTGGCAGGGGCAAGAGACG. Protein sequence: CASRWQGQET. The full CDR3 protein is CASRWQGQETQYF.